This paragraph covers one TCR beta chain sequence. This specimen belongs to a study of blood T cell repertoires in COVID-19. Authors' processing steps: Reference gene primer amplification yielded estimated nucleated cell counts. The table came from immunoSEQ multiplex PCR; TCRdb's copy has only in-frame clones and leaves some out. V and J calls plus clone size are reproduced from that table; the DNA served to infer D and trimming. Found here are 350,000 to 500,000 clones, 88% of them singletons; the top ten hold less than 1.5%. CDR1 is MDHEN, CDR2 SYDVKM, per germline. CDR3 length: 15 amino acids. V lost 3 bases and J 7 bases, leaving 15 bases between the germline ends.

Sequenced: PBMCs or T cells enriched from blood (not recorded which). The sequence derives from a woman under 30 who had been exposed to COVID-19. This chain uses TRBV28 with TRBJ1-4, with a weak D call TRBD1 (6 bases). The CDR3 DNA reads TGTGCCAGCAGTTTCAGCGGGGGGCAGGGTGAAAAACTGTTTTTT. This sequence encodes CASSFSGGQGEKLFF. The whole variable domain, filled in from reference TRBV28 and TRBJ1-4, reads DVKVTQSSRYLVKRTGEKVFLECVQDMDHENMFWYRQDPGLGLRLIYFSYDVKMKEKGDIPEGYSVSREKKERFSLILESASTNQTSMYLCASSFSGGQGEKLFFGSGTQLSVL.